Each of the 25 T cell receptor beta chains below was sequenced from the same sample in a study of blood T cell repertoires in COVID-19. Method: immunoSEQ multiplex PCR; TCRdb's copy keeps in-frame clones and lacks some. The sample lists roughly 120,000 clones, about 86% occurring once. Sequenced sample: peripheral blood. The receptors shown here come from a man aged 65 to 79 who had recovered from COVID-19.

The chain recombines TRBV11-2 with TRBJ2-7; D is possibly TRBD1 (6 bases). V was trimmed by 6 bases and J by 4 bases, leaving 16 bases between them. The germline CDR1 and CDR2 sequences are SGHAT and FQNNGV. The CDR3 contains 14 residues. The CDR3 sequence is CASRPGGGGYEQYF. Written as DNA, the CDR3 is TGTGCCAGCAGGCCAGGTGGGGGCGGATACGAGCAGTACTTC.

This sequence joins TRBV20-1 and TRBJ2-4, with D maybe TRBD2 (5 bases). V was pared by 5 bases and J by 11 bases, with 13 bases between. The CDR3 covers 11 residues. The V gene's germline CDR1 is DFQATT and CDR2 SNEGSKA (reference sequence). The CDR3 reads CSAAGELVQYF. The CDR3 DNA reads as TGCAGTGCTGCGGGCGAGCTGGTTCAGTACTTC.

The rearrangement joins TRBV28 to TRBJ2-2, with a weak D call TRBD1 (5 bases). The V gene lost 3 bases and the J gene lost 5 bases, with 13 bases spanning the gap. Per germline, CDR1 MDHEN and CDR2 SYDVKM. The CDR3 has 15 amino acids. The CDR3 loop reads CASSFRAGWTGELFF. The CDR3 coding sequence is TGTGCCAGCAGTTTTCGAGCAGGGTGGACCGGGGAGCTGTTTTTT.

The chain employs TRBV5-1 and TRBJ2-3, with 10 bases lining up with TRBD2. Trimming cost V 4 bases and J 5 bases; bases outside gene matches: 7. The CDR3 spans 15 residues. The V gene's germline CDR1 is SGHRS and CDR2 YFSETQ. The CDR3 DNA reads as TGCGCCAGCAGCGGACTAGCGGCGGCGGGAGATACGCAGTATTTT. It codes for CASSGLAAAGDTQYF. The whole variable domain, remainder taken from reference TRBV5-1 and TRBJ2-3, is KAGVTQTPRYLIKTRGQQVTLSCSPISGHRSVSWYQQTPGQGLQFLFEYFSETQRNKGNFPGRFSGRQFSNSRSEMNVSTLELGDSALYLCASSGLAAAGDTQYFGPGTRLTVL.

V and J are TRBV24-1 and TRBJ2-2; tentative D call: TRBD1 (6 bases). Germline-derived CDR1 and CDR2 are KGHDR and SFDVKD. Deletions cut 4 bases from V and 5 bases from J, with 16 bases between. The CDR3 is 16 amino acids. Here the CDR3 reads CATSDPTGTLTGELFF. The CDR3, as DNA: TGTGCCACCAGTGACCCTACCGGGACATTAACCGGGGAGCTGTTTTTT.

The J gene is TRBJ2-7, the V gene TRBV20-1; TRBD2 agrees at 16 bases. Germline V gene lookup returns CDR1 DFQATT and CDR2 SNEGSKA (reference sequence). The ends lost 3 bases at V and 4 bases at J; junction bases unmatched: 6. The CDR3 runs to 16 residues. In nucleotides, the CDR3 is TGCAGTGCTAGTGGGACTAGCGGGGGGGCCAGGTACGAGCAGTACTTC. Residues: CSASGTSGGARYEQYF.

The chain is built from TRBV9 and TRBJ1-3; unclear D gene. The V gene lost 0 bases and the J gene lost 0 bases, with 7 bases spanning the gap. Germline V gives CDR1 SGDLS, CDR2 YYNGEE. The CDR3 covers 15 residues. The CDR3 DNA is TGTGCCAGCAGCGTAGAAGGAGGCTCTGGAAACACCATATATTTT. Amino acids: CASSVEGGSGNTIYF.

V usage is TRBV25-1 and J usage is TRBJ1-2; 8 positions match TRBD1. This CDR3 comprises 17 residues. V lost 2 bases and J lost 4; bases outside the gene matches: 12. Per germline, CDR1 MGHDK and CDR2 SYGVNS. The CDR3 nucleotides are TGTGCCAGCAGTGAAGCCGGGACAGGCGCCCTCTCCTATGGCTACACCTTC. Translating it yields CASSEAGTGALSYGYTF.

The rearrangement links TRBV6-5 to TRBJ1-1, with D perhaps TRBD1 (6 bases). The CDR3 is 13 amino acids. V was trimmed by 5 bases and J by 4 bases, leaving 11 bases between them. Per germline, CDR1 MNHEY and CDR2 SVGAGI. CDR3 in amino acids: CASSKPGVTEAFF. The DNA for the CDR3 is TGTGCCAGCAGTAAACCAGGGGTCACTGAAGCTTTCTTT.

This chain connects TRBV18 to TRBJ1-1, with D possibly being TRBD1 (5 bases). The CDR3 is 14 amino acids. With 5 bases removed from V and 2 bases from J, the gap between germline ends came to 12 bases. Germline V CDR1 and CDR2: KGHSH, LQKENI. The CDR3 loop reads CASSETAINTEAFF. DNA of the CDR3: TGTGCCAGCTCAGAGACAGCGATAAACACTGAAGCTTTCTTT.

This chain joins TRBV6-4 and TRBJ1-2; TRBD1 agrees at 7 bases. CDR3 length: 14 residues. The V gene end was trimmed by 6 bases and the J gene end by 0 bases; junction bases not matched to a gene: 4. The germline CDR1 and CDR2 sequences are MRHNA and SNTAGT. Here the CDR3 DNA reads TGTGCCAGCAGGGAAGACAGGGCTAACTATGGCTACACCTTC. Translating gives CASREDRANYGYTF.

The rearrangement joins TRBV2 to TRBJ2-6; unclear D gene. Germline V gives CDR1 SNHLY, CDR2 FYNNEI. Trimming removed 4 bases at V and 4 bases at J, with 5 bases between. The CDR3 totals 13 residues. The CDR3 DNA reads as TGTGCCAGCAGTGGGGCCGGGGCCAACGTCCTGACTTTC. It yields the protein CASSGAGANVLTF.

The V gene is TRBV11-2, the J gene TRBJ2-7; D is uncertain. The germline gives CDR1 SGHAT, CDR2 FQNNGV. This CDR3 contains 13 residues. V gave up 1 base and J gave up 0 bases, with 4 bases separating them. The CDR3 spells CASSLGASYEQYF. The CDR3 bases are TGTGCCAGCAGCTTAGGGGCCTCCTACGAGCAGTACTTC.

The gene calls are TRBV18 and TRBJ2-2; D remains ambiguous. Germline-derived CDR1 and CDR2 are KGHSH and LQKENI. CDR3 length: 15 residues. V was cut by 0 bases and J by 3 bases, with 8 bases left in between. The CDR3 loop reads CASSPPSGYTGELFF. The CDR3, as DNA: TGTGCCAGCTCACCACCGTCCGGGTACACCGGGGAGCTGTTTTTT.

The chain employs TRBV13 and TRBJ2-7, with D tentatively TRBD1 (5 bases). There are 14 residues in the CDR3. Germline V lookup: CDR1 PRHDT, CDR2 FYEKMQ (reference sequence). The V and J ends lost 4 bases and 1 base respectively, with 11 bases between them. CDR3 bases: TGTGCCAGCAGCTCCAACAGGATTTCCTACGAGCAGTACTTC. Amino acids: CASSSNRISYEQYF.

This chain links TRBV5-6 with TRBJ2-7, with D perhaps TRBD2 (6 bases). The CDR3 is made up of 16 amino acids. V lost 0 bases, J lost 2 bases, and 15 bases lay in between. Per the germline V gene, CDR1 is SGHDT and CDR2 is YYEEEE. CDR3 region: CASSLGGGTGTYEQYF. In DNA, the CDR3 is TGTGCCAGCAGCTTGGGGGGTGGGACTGGTACCTACGAGCAGTACTTC.

This clone appeared a single time. The chain links TRBV7-2 to TRBJ1-6, with TRBD1 as a possible D gene (6 bases). CDR3 size: 12 residues. The germline CDR1 and CDR2 sequences are SGHTA and FQGNSA. V was trimmed by 6 bases and J by 11 bases, leaving 11 bases between them. CDR3 DNA sequence: TGTGCCAGCAGAAGGGACATTCCACCCCTCCACTTT. Translating gives CASRRDIPPLHF.

The V gene is TRBV18, the J gene TRBJ1-5; TRBD1 matches 7 bases. With 5 bases clipped from V and 1 base from J, the junction kept 5 bases outside the gene matches. Per germline, CDR1 KGHSH and CDR2 LQKENI. This CDR3 is built from 15 residues. As DNA, the CDR3 is TGTGCCAGCTCAACGGGACAGACCAGCAATCAGCCCCAGCATTTT. This gives the protein CASSTGQTSNQPQHF.

The genes are TRBV7-9 and TRBJ1-1, with D possibly matching TRBD1 (5 bases). Trimming shortened V by 6 bases and J by 1 base, and 21 bases separated the two germline ends. The CDR3 runs 17 residues. In germline, CDR1 is SEHNR, CDR2 FQNEAQ (reference sequence). The DNA for the CDR3 is TGTGCCAGCAGGCGACCCGCGACCGGGACTGCGAACACTGAAGCTTTCTTT. This encodes CASRRPATGTANTEAFF. Full variable domain (rest looked up from reference TRBV7-9 and TRBJ1-1): DTGVSQNPRHKITKRGQNVTFRCDPISEHNRLYWYRQTLGQGPEFLTYFQNEAQLEKSRLLSDRFSAERPKGSFSTLEIQRTEQGDSAMYLCASRRPATGTANTEAFFGQGTRLTVV.

A few counts support this clone. The V call is TRBV2, the J call TRBJ2-7; TRBD1 matches 7 bases. V lost 11 bases and J lost 2; bases outside the gene matches: 6. Germline V gives CDR1 SNHLY, CDR2 FYNNEI. CDR3 length: 12 amino acids. CDR3 residues: CAASGQPYEQYF. The CDR3 coding sequence is TGTGCCGCCTCGGGACAGCCCTACGAGCAGTACTTC. Combining the CDR3 with reference TRBV2 and TRBJ2-7 gives the whole variable domain EPEVTQTPSHQVTQMGQEVILRCVPISNHLYFYWYRQILGQKVEFLVSFYNNEISEKSEIFDDQFSVERPDGSNFTLKIRSTKLEDSAMYFCAASGQPYEQYFGPGTRLTVT.

This chain links TRBV6-5 with TRBJ1-1; the D is unclear. The CDR3 is 11 residues long. Germline V CDR1 and CDR2: MNHEY, SVGAGI. V was trimmed by 6 bases and J by 6 bases, leaving 8 bases between them. CDR3 nucleotide sequence: TGTGCCAGCAGGTCTCAGGCTGAAGCTTTCTTT. It codes for CASRSQAEAFF.

The V gene is TRBV19, the J gene TRBJ1-1, with no clear D. Germline V CDR1 and CDR2: LNHDA, SQIVND (reference sequence). The CDR3 is 13 residues long. V lost 5 bases and J 7 bases, leaving 14 bases between the germline ends. The CDR3 DNA is TGTGCCAGTAGTTACTCCCAATCTTTTGAAGCTTTCTTT. Translation gives CASSYSQSFEAFF.

This clone was seen only a few times. This rearrangement joins TRBV28 to TRBJ1-2, with unresolved D. Germline CDR1 is MDHEN and CDR2 is SYDVKM. The V end was cut by 3 bases, the J end by 4 bases, with 9 bases between. This CDR3 is 13 amino acids long. The CDR3 here is CASSFHSLYGYTF. CDR3 DNA: TGTGCCAGCAGTTTCCACTCCCTCTATGGCTACACCTTC.

CDR3 sequence reads: CASGEGLRDSPLHF. CDR3 coding DNA: TGTGCCAGCGGCGAGGGGTTGCGAGATTCACCCCTCCACTTT. The chain uses TRBV9 and TRBJ1-6; D is perhaps TRBD1 (5 bases). The CDR3 spans 14 residues. V was clipped by 7 bases and J by 8 bases, with 16 bases between them. From germline, CDR1 is SGDLS and CDR2 YYNGEE.

This clone appeared a single time. V usage is TRBV7-9 and J usage is TRBJ1-2; 8 bases line up with TRBD1. V shed 3 bases, J shed 4 bases, and the junction held 7 bases outside the gene matches. CDR1 and CDR2 from the germline V gene are SEHNR and FQNEAQ (reference sequence). This CDR3 is 15 amino acids long. The CDR3 here is CASSFGTGKTYGYTF. In nucleotides, the CDR3 is TGTGCCAGCAGCTTCGGGACAGGAAAGACCTATGGCTACACCTTC.